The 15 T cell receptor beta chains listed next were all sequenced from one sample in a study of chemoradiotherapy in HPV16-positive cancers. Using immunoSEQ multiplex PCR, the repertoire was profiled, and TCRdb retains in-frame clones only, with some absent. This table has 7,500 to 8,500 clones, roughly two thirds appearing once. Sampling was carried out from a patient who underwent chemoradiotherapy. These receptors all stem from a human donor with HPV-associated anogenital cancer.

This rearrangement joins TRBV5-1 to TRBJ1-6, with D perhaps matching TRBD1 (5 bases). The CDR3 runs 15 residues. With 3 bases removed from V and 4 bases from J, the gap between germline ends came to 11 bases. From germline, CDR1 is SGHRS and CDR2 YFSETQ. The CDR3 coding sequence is TGCGCCAGCAGCTCACAGGTGCAATATAATTCACCCCTCCACTTT. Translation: CASSSQVQYNSPLHF.

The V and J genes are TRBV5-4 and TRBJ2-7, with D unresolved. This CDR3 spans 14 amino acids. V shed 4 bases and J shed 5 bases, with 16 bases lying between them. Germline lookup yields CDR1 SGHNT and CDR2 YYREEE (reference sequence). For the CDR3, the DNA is TGTGCCAGCAGCCAACTTCCGGTAGTCCACGAGCAGTACTTC. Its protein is CASSQLPVVHEQYF.

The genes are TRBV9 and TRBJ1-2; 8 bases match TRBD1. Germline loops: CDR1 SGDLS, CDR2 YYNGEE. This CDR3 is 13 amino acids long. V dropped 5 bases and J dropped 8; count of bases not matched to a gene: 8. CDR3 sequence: CASRTQGALGYTF. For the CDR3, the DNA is TGTGCCAGCAGAACTCAGGGGGCCCTGGGCTACACCTTC. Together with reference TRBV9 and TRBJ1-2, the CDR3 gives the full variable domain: DSGVTQTPKHLITATGQRVTLRCSPRSGDLSVYWYQQSLDQGLQFLIQYYNGEERAKGNILERFSAQQFPDLHSELNLSSLELGDSALYFCASRTQGALGYTFGSGTRLTVV.

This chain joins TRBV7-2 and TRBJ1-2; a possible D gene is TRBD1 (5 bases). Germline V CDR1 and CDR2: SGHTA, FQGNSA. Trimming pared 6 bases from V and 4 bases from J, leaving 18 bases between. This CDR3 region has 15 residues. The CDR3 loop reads CASRVYGRDAYGYTF. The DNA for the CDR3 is TGTGCCAGCAGAGTATATGGACGGGACGCCTATGGCTACACCTTC.

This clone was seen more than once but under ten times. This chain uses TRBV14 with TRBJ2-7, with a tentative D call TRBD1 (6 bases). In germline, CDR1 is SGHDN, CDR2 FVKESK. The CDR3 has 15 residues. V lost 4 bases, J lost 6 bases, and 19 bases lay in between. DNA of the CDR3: TGTGCCAGCAGCCGAAGAACAGGGACCCCTTCCGAGCAGTACTTC. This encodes CASSRRTGTPSEQYF. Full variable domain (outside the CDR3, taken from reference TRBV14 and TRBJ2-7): EAGVTQFPSHSVIEKGQTVTLRCDPISGHDNLYWYRRVMGKEIKFLLHFVKESKQDESGMPNNRFLAERTGGTYSTLKVQPAELEDSGVYFCASSRRTGTPSEQYFGPGTRLTVT.

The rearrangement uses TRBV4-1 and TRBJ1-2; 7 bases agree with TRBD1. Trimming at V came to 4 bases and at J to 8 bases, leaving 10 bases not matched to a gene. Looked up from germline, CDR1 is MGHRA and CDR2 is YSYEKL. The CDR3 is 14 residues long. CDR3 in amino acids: CASSRVTGDRGYTF. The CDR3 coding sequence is TGCGCCAGCAGCCGAGTTACAGGGGACCGCGGCTACACCTTC.

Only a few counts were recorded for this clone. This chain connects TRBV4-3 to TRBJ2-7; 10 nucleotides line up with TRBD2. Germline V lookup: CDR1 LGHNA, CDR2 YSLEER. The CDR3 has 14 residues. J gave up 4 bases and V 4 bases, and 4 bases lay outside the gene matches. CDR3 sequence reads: CASSPGLAKYEQYF. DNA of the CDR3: TGCGCCAGCAGCCCGGGACTAGCGAAATACGAGCAGTACTTC.

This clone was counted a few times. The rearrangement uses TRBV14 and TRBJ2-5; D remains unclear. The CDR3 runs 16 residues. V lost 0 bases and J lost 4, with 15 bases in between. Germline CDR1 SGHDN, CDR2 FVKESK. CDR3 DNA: TGTGCCAGCAGCCAAGAATCGGCTCCCTACCGAGAGACCCAGTACTTC. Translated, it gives CASSQESAPYRETQYF.

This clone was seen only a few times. Written as DNA, the CDR3 is TGCGCCAGCAGCCAAGGGGCGGGGAAGACTGAAGCTTTCTTT. Protein sequence: CASSQGAGKTEAFF. The rearrangement links TRBV4-3 to TRBJ1-1, with D hard to call. Germline V gene data show CDR1 as LGHNA and CDR2 as YSLEER. The germline V and J ends were trimmed by 1 base and 5 bases, with 11 bases remaining between them. This CDR3 is 14 amino acids long.

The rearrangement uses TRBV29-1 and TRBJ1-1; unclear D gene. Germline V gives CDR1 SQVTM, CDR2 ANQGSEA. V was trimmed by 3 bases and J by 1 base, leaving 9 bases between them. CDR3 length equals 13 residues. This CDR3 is CSVDPRANTEAFF. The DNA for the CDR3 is TGCAGCGTTGATCCTAGGGCGAACACTGAAGCTTTCTTT.

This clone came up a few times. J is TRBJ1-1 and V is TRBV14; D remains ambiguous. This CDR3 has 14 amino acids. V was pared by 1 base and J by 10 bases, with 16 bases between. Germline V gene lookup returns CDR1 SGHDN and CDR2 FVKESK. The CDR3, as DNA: TGTGCCAGCAGCCAAGTCAGGTCTCCCGGTCGAGCTTTCTTT. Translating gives CASSQVRSPGRAFF. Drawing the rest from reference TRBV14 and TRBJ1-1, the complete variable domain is EAGVTQFPSHSVIEKGQTVTLRCDPISGHDNLYWYRRVMGKEIKFLLHFVKESKQDESGMPNNRFLAERTGGTYSTLKVQPAELEDSGVYFCASSQVRSPGRAFFGQGTRLTVV.

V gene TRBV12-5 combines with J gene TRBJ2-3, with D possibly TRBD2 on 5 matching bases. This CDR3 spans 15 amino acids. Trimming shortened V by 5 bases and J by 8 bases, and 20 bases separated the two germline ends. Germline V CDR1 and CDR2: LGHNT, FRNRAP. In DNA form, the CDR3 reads TGTGCTAGTGGTCTCGGTTCACCATCGGCGGGTACGCAGTATTTT. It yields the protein CASGLGSPSAGTQYF.

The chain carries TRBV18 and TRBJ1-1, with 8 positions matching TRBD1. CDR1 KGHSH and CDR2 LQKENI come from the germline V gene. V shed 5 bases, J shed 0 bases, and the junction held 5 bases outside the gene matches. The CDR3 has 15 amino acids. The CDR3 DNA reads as TGTGCCAGCTCATTATGGACAGGGATGAACACTGAAGCTTTCTTT. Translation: CASSLWTGMNTEAFF. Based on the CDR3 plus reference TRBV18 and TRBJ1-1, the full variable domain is NAGVMQNPRHLVRRRGQEARLRCSPMKGHSHVYWYRQLPEEGLKFMVYLQKENIIDESGMPKERFSAEFPKEGPSILRIQQVVRGDSAAYFCASSLWTGMNTEAFFGQGTRLTVV.

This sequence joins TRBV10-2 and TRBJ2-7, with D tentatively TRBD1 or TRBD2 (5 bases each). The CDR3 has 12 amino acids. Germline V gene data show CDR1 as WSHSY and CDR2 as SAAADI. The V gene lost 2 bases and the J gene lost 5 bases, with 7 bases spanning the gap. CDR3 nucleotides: TGCGCCAGCAGTGAGCGAGGGGACGAGCAGTACGTC. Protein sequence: CASSERGDEQYV.

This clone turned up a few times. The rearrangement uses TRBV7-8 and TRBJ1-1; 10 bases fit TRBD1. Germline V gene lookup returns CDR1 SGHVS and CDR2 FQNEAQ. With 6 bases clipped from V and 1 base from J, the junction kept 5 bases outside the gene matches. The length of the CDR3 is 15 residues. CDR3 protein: CASRPDRGANTEAFF. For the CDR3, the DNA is TGTGCCAGCAGGCCGGACAGGGGGGCGAACACTGAAGCTTTCTTT.